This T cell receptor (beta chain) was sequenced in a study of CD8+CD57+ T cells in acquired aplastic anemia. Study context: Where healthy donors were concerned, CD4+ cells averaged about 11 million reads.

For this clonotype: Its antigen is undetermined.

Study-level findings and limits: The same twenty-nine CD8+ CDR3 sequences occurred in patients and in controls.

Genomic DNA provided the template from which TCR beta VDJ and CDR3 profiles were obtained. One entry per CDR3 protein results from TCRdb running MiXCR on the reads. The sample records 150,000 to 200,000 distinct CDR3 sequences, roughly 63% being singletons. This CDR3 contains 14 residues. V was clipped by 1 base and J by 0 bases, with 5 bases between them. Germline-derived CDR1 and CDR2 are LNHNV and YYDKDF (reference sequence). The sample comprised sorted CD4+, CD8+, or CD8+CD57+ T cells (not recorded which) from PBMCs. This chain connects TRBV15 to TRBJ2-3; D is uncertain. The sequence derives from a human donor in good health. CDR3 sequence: CATSRVDSTDTQYF. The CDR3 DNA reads TGTGCCACCAGCAGAGTGGATAGCACAGATACGCAGTATTTT.